These T cell receptor beta chains were read from a single sample in a study of T cell changes during pregnancy in multiple sclerosis. The protocol was immunoSEQ multiplex PCR, while the TCRdb copy is restricted to in-frame clones and leaves out a portion. The sample lists around 66,000 clones, 90% seen once, with 2.5% to 4% in the top ten. The sequenced sample was peripheral blood, obtained in the first trimester of pregnancy. Source of these receptors: a female donor in good health, enrolled as a control in a pregnancy study. CDR3s include the opening cysteine and the closing phenylalanine or tryptophan. Each record gives: clone size, J gene, CDR3 length, V gene, D gene, CDR3 DNA, CDR3 protein. The D gene is left open where the match is weak. Clone size, where shown, is once, few, many, or a class for clones that have expanded.

>.|TRBJ2-1|12|TRBV6-5|.
TGTGCCAGCAGGGAGGCCTACAATGAGCAGTTCTTC
CASREAYNEQFF
>.|TRBJ2-2|13|TRBV9|.
TGTGCCAGCAGCCGAACACCGACCGGGGAGCTGTTTTTT
CASSRTPTGELFF
>.|TRBJ2-1|13|TRBV29-1|TRBD2
TGCAGCGGTGGACTAGCGGTTGACAATGAGCAGTTCTTC
CSGGLAVDNEQFF
>.|TRBJ1-1|14|TRBV2|.
TGTGCCAGCAGAGCGACAGTTACGAACACTGAAGCTTTCTTT
CASRATVTNTEAFF
>.|TRBJ1-3|17|TRBV7-6|.
TGTGCCAGCAGCACCCACCCTCGGGGGGGTACAGGAAACACCATATATTTT
CASSTHPRGGTGNTIYF
>.|TRBJ1-5|15|TRBV15|.
TGTGCCACCAGCCCCCAGGCGGGGGCAAGACAGCCCCAGCATTTT
CATSPQAGARQPQHF
>.|TRBJ2-2|18|TRBV5-1|.
TGCGCCAGCAGCTTGGCCGGGTTCCAGGGAATGAACACCGGGGAGCTGTTTTTT
CASSLAGFQGMNTGELFF
>.|TRBJ1-2|12|TRBV7-2|TRBD1
TGTGCCAGCCAGGGCAGGGGGAGCGGCTACACCTTC
CASQGRGSGYTF
>.|TRBJ2-3|13|TRBV6-5|.
TGTGCCAGCAGCGGCGCGGCCACAGATACGCAGTATTTT
CASSGAATDTQYF
>.|TRBJ2-4|15|TRBV9|.
TGTGCCAGCAGCGTAGGGCAGGGAAGCAAAAACATTCAGTACTTC
CASSVGQGSKNIQYF
>.|TRBJ2-7|13|TRBV6-5|.
TGTGCCAGCACAGCGCCTGCCTCCTACGAGCAGTACTTC
CASTAPASYEQYF
>.|TRBJ2-2|15|TRBV6-6|.
TGTGCCAGCAGTTACTGGGTAGCGAAGGGCGGGGAGCTGTTTTTT
CASSYWVAKGGELFF
>.|TRBJ2-1|13|TRBV27|.
TGTGCCAGCCGGCCCGGGTCCTACAATGAGCAGTTCTTC
CASRPGSYNEQFF
>.|TRBJ2-7|15|TRBV6-1|TRBD1
TGTGCCAGCAGTAAAGGGACAGGGGGCGGCTACGAGCAGTACTTC
CASSKGTGGGYEQYF
>.|TRBJ1-1|13|TRBV19|.
TGTGCCAGTAGTAGTTCGCGGAACACTGAAGCTTTCTTT
CASSSSRNTEAFF
>.|TRBJ2-3|17|TRBV5-1|TRBD2
TGCGCCAGCAGCCTGACTCTGACTAGCGAGGGATCAGATACGCAGTATTTT
CASSLTLTSEGSDTQYF
>.|TRBJ2-1|15|TRBV9|.
TGTGCCAGCAGCGTAGGAGGGAGTGAGTACAATGAGCAGTTCTTC
CASSVGGSEYNEQFF
>.|TRBJ2-7|13|TRBV5-1|.
TGCGCCAGCAGCTTTGGGAGCCTTTACGAGCAGTACTTC
CASSFGSLYEQYF
>.|TRBJ2-1|14|TRBV18|TRBD2
TGTGCCAGCACCCGGACTAGCGGGAGGTCACAGCAGTTCTTC
CASTRTSGRSQQFF
>.|TRBJ2-7|15|TRBV4-3|.
TGCGCCAGCAGCCAAACCTACAGGGTCTTTTACGAGCAGTACTTC
CASSQTYRVFYEQYF
>.|TRBJ2-7|13|TRBV19|.
TGTGCCAGTAGTATAGGCCTAACCTACGAGCAGTACTTC
CASSIGLTYEQYF
>.|TRBJ2-2|17|TRBV9|TRBD2
TGTGCCACCAGCCCGGTAGCGGGGGTCTCGAACACCGGGGAGCTGTTTTTT
CATSPVAGVSNTGELFF
>.|TRBJ2-7|16|TRBV7-2|TRBD2
TGTGCCAGCAGCGGTTTTAGCGGGTTGAGCTCCTACGAGCAGTACTTC
CASSGFSGLSSYEQYF
>.|TRBJ2-1|14|TRBV12-5|TRBD1
TGTGCTAGTGGTATCCGACAGGGGGCCGATGAGCAGTTCTTC
CASGIRQGADEQFF
>.|TRBJ2-7|13|TRBV13|.
TGTGCCAGCAGCCCACGGAGGGCCTACGAGCAGTACTTC
CASSPRRAYEQYF
>.|TRBJ1-5|17|TRBV5-4|TRBD1
TGTGCCAGCACCTTAGACAGGGGGCGCAGAAGCAATCAGCCCCAGCATTTT
CASTLDRGRRSNQPQHF
>.|TRBJ1-1|15|TRBV5-1|TRBD1
TGCGCCAGCAACTCCGGGACAGGGGAGAACACTGAAGCTTTCTTT
CASNSGTGENTEAFF
>.|TRBJ1-4|17|TRBV21-1|.
TGTGCCAGCAGTAGGGCGGGACTTGGGGCAACTAATGAAAAACTGTTTTTT
CASSRAGLGATNEKLFF
>.|TRBJ2-4|15|TRBV5-4|TRBD1
TGTGCCAGCAGCAAGGGGGCGCCTACCAAAAACATTCAGTACTTC
CASSKGAPTKNIQYF
>.|TRBJ2-2|15|TRBV11-3|TRBD2
TGTGCCAGCAGAGGTGCGGGAGGGCCGGACCGGGGAGCTGTTTTT
CASRGAGGPDRGAVF
>.|TRBJ1-5|15|TRBV21-1|.
TGTGCCAGCCTCAATTGGGACTATAGCAATCAGCCCCAGCATTTT
CASLNWDYSNQPQHF
>once|TRBJ1-5|17|TRBV27|TRBD1
TGTGCCAGCAGTAATGAGACAGGGCCTTATAGCAATCAGCCCCAGCATTTT
CASSNETGPYSNQPQHF
>.|TRBJ2-2|16|TRBV5-8|.
TGTGCCAGCAGCTCGGGTATCGGGGGATACACCGGGGAGCTGTTTTTT
CASSSGIGGYTGELFF
>.|TRBJ2-3|14|TRBV14|.
TGTGCCAGCAGCCCCGGGACAAGCACAGATACGCAGTATTTT
CASSPGTSTDTQYF
>.|TRBJ2-5|14|TRBV5-1|TRBD1
TGCGCCAGCAGCGGGGACAGGGGGCTGGGGACCCAGTACTTC
CASSGDRGLGTQYF
>.|TRBJ2-3|14|TRBV5-4|TRBD2
TGTGCCAGCAGTGGACTAGCGGGAGGAGATACGCAGTATTTT
CASSGLAGGDTQYF
>.|TRBJ2-7|12|TRBV29-1|.
TGCAGCGTTGTGAGAGGGATCAACGAGCAGTACTTC
CSVVRGINEQYF
>.|TRBJ1-2|14|TRBV4-1|TRBD1
TGCGCCAGCAGCCAAGAATCAACAGGGGGAAGCTACACCTTC
CASSQESTGGSYTF
>.|TRBJ2-1|15|TRBV19|.
TGTGCCAGTAGTAGACGGGGCAGGGGAATCAATGAGCAGTTCTTC
CASSRRGRGINEQFF
>.|TRBJ2-7|15|TRBV19|TRBD1
TGTGCCAGTAGTATATTTGGACAGGGGGCCTACGAGCAGTACTTC
CASSIFGQGAYEQYF
>.|TRBJ2-6|15|TRBV29-1|.
TGCAGCGTGACCGCAGGTGACTCTGGGGCCAACGTCCTGACTTTC
CSVTAGDSGANVLTF
>few|TRBJ2-7|14|TRBV28|TRBD2
TGTGCCAGCACGGAAACTAGCGGGAGCTACGAGCAGTACTTC
CASTETSGSYEQYF
>.|TRBJ2-1|15|TRBV9|TRBD2
TGTGCCAGCAGCCCCGGACTAGCGGGGACGGATGAGCAGTTCTTC
CASSPGLAGTDEQFF
>few|TRBJ1-2|14|TRBV11-2|.
TGTGCCAGCAGCTTTGTTGGGGCCTCCCGAGGCTACACCTTC
CASSFVGASRGYTF
>.|TRBJ2-3|13|TRBV11-2|.
TGTGCCTCTCTGGCTAGCGGCACAGATACGCAGTATTTT
CASLASGTDTQYF
>.|TRBJ2-3|12|TRBV30|.
TGTGCCTTTAGACAGGGCACAGATACGCAGTATTTT
CAFRQGTDTQYF
>.|TRBJ1-2|15|TRBV9|.
TGTGCCAGCAGCCTTAGGGACACGACTAACTATGGCTACACCTTC
CASSLRDTTNYGYTF
>.|TRBJ1-4|14|TRBV19|.
TGTGCCAGTACCCCTCGGGCAGGGAATGAAAAACTGTTTTTT
CASTPRAGNEKLFF
>.|TRBJ2-3|14|TRBV9|.
TGTGCCAGCAGCTCCCCGACTGGCATGGATACGCAGTATTTT
CASSSPTGMDTQYF
>.|TRBJ2-1|14|TRBV5-1|.
TGCGCCAGCAGCTTGGAAGCGACCGAAGTGGAGCAGTTCTTC
CASSLEATEVEQFF
>.|TRBJ2-7|16|TRBV5-1|.
TGCGCCAGCAGCTTGGACGGCGGGACGATTTCCTACGAGCAGTACTTC
CASSLDGGTISYEQYF
>.|TRBJ2-7|15|TRBV19|.
TGTGCCAGTAGCCCCTGGGGGGACAGTCCCTACGAGCAGTACTTC
CASSPWGDSPYEQYF
>few|TRBJ1-2|14|TRBV15|.
TGTGCCACCAGCAGAGGAGAGGGCGTCTGGGGCTACACCTTC
CATSRGEGVWGYTF